What follows describes a single TCR beta chain. Its antigen is not known. The sample belongs to a study of T cell responses to AZD1222 COVID-19 vaccine. Germline assignment: CDR1 GTSNPN and CDR2 SVGIG (reference sequence). The V and J ends lost 4 bases and 1 base respectively, with 13 bases between them. This CDR3 spans 14 amino acids. Profiling relied on immunoSEQ multiplex PCR, and the TCRdb table lists in-frame clones only, not all of them. Counted here are 150,000 to 180,000 clones, 90% occurring once; the ten biggest clones make up around 18%. Regarding the study as a whole: After the peak T cell response, and only then, were repertoires sampled.

This TCR was sampled from an adult in good health. Sequenced here: peripheral blood, sampled on day 0 of AZD1222 vaccination. The chain employs TRBV30 and TRBJ1-1; D not certain. CDR3 protein: CAWTGPTANTEAFF. CDR3 coding DNA: TGTGCCTGGACCGGACCGACTGCGAACACTGAAGCTTTCTTT.